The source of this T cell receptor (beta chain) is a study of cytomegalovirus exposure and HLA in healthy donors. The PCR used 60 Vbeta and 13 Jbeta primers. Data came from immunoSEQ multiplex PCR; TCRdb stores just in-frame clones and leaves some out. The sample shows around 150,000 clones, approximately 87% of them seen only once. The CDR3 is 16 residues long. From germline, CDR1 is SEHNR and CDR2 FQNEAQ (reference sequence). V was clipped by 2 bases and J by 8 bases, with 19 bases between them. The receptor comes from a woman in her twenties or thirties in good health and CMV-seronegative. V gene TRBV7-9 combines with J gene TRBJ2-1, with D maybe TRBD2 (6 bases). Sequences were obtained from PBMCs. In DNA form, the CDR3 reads TGTGCCAGCAGCTTAAGTAGCGGCCAAACGGGCGATGAGCAGTTCTTC. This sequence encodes CASSLSSGQTGDEQFF.